This TCR beta chain was captured by sequencing in a study of blood T cell repertoires in COVID-19 (dated by TCRdb to the early 2020s). About the study as a whole: The collaborator samples originated in the United States, Italy and Spain and spanned the acute and convalescent phases of COVID-19. The dataset comprised deeply sampled blood TCRbeta repertoires from subjects exposed to, actively infected with, or recovered from COVID-19. HLA class I and class II types, where available, came from metadata supplied by the sample provider rather than from assay-based typing. Nearly every sample came with metadata listing a de-identified subject ID, COVID-19 status, age in years and sex. The repertoires were made available in a free public database intended to serve as a resource for research on the immune response to SARS-CoV-2. The prospective study material was composed of cDNA or gDNA derived from T cells, B-cell-depleted T cells, or PBMCs. Samples were obtained from the ongoing ImmuneRACE study (first 160 participants) and from approximately 1,200 subjects provided by 6 global collaborators. The research as a whole found: The amount of clinical and demographic metadata varied by source and participant and was provided uncurated.

Comment on this clone: Its antigen has not been determined. Per-base qualities were not stored, and no clone one base away is much larger.

TCRbeta CDR3 regions were amplified from genomic DNA by means of the immunoSEQ Assay, a bias-controlled multiplex PCR. From the authors' description of their analysis: The number of nucleated cells in each sample was estimated from the amplification of reference gene primers within the assay. To quantify the absolute abundance of each unique TCRbeta CDR3 rearrangement, sequence reads were collapsed and filtered. For each sample, productive Simpson clonality was calculated as the square root of Simpson's diversity index across productive rearrangements. Sourced from immuneACCESS, this table was stored by TCRdb with only in-frame sequences that have V and J called. A share of the clones is absent; for the studies checked, an unresolved V gene accounts for under half, and the remainder has no known explanation. D and trimming come from the DNA, and the V and J calls and clone size come from that table. The sample table records around 140,000 clones; about 87% of these occur just once. 8.6% of the sample rests with the top ten.

Via the germline V gene, CDR1 is SGHTA and CDR2 FQGNSA. Clipping removes 10 bases from V and 8 bases from J, with 15 as the unmatched junction base count. Measured from the cysteine to the phenylalanine, the CDR3 is 14 residues long. Only the CDR3 part of the read is kept: 42 bases, read in frame from the first base. Collaborating institutions collected whole blood in K2EDTA tubes following their own protocols. For TCRbeta analysis, collaborators shipped samples as frozen whole blood, isolated PBMCs, or DNA extracted from either of those sample types. The chain is assembled from TRBV7-2 and TRBJ1-2; TRBD1 aligns with 8 central bases. Sequencing was done on a sample of peripheral blood. This receptor was identified in a woman aged 50 to 60 with active or convalescent COVID-19. CDR3 reads: CATTTQGALTGYTF. The DNA sequence is TGTGCCACCACAACCCAGGGGGCATTGACGGGCTACACCTTC.